This TCR beta chain was sequenced for a study of blood T cells in healthy people across ages. V was cut by 7 bases and J by 10 bases, with 14 bases left in between. This CDR3 has 12 amino acids. Sample-barcoded 5' priming and a J-beta primer mix drove a second PCR of about 6 to 12 cycles. Each sample provided no less than 2.5 million CDR3-containing paired-end reads. TCRdb analysed the 5' RACE reads with MiXCR anew, one entry per CDR3 protein. The table includes some 1.6 million distinct CDR3 sequences, roughly 30% detected once. Study-wide results and limits: In these data, TCR beta diversity tracked strongly with naive T cell percentage. There were more naive CD4+ cells and higher diversity in long-lived donors than in aged donors. Among T cells, TCR beta diversity per million cells dropped roughly linearly as age rose.

This clonotype was picked up a small number of times. Its specificity is unknown. Input material: blood. V usage is TRBV12-3 or TRBV12-4 and J usage is TRBJ2-1; D not resolved. The TCR sequence derives from a woman aged 25-40 years in good health. This chain's CDR3 is CASTSLGWEQFF. The CDR3 DNA reads TGTGCCAGCACATCTTTGGGGTGGGAGCAGTTCTTC.